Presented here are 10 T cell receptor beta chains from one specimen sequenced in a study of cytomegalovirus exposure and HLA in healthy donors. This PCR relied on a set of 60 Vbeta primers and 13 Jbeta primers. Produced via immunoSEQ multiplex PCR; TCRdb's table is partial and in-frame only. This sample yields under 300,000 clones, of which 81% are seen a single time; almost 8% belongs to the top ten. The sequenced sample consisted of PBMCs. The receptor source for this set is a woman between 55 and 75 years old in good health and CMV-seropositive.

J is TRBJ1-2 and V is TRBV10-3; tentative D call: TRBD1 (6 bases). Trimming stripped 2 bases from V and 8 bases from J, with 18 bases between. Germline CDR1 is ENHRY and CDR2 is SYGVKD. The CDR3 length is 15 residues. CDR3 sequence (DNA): TGTGCCATCAGTGAGAGGGACGGGGGGGCGGAAGGCTACACCTTC. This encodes CAISERDGGAEGYTF.

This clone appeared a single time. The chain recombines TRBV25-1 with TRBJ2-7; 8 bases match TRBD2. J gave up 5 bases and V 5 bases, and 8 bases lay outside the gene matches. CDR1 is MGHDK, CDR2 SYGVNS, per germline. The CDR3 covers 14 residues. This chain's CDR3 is CASSKEREYDEQYF. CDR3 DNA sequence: TGTGCCAGCAGTAAGGAGCGGGAGTATGACGAGCAGTACTTC.

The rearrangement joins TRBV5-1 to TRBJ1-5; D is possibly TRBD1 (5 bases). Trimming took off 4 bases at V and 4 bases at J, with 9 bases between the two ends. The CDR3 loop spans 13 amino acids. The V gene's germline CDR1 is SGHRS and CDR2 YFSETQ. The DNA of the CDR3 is TGCGCCAGCAGCCCAGGGCTAAATCAGCCCCAGCATTTT. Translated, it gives CASSPGLNQPQHF.

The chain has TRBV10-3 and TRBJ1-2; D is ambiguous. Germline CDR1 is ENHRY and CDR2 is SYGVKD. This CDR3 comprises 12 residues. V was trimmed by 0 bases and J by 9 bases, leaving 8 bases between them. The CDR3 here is CAISESSMSYTF. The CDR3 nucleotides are TGTGCCATCAGTGAGTCGAGCATGAGCTACACCTTC.

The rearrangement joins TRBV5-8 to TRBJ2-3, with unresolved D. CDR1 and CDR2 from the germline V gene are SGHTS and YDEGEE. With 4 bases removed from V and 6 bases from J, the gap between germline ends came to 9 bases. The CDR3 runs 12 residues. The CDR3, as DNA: TGTGCCAGCAGCCCCACGCGGGATACGCAGTATTTT. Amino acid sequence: CASSPTRDTQYF.

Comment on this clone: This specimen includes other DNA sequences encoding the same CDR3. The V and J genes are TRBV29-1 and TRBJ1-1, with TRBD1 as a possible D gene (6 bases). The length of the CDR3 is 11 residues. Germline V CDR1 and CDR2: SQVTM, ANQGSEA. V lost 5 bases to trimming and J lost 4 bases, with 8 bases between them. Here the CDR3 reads CSVPRGTEAFF. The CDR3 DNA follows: TGCAGCGTTCCCAGGGGCACTGAAGCTTTCTTT.

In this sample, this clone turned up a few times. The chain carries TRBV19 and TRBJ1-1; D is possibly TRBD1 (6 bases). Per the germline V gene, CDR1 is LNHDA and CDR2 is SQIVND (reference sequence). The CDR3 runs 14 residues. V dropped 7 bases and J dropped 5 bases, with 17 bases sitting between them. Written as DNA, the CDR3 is TGTGCCAGTAACTCTGGGACAAAGGCGACTGAAGCTTTCTTT. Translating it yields CASNSGTKATEAFF.

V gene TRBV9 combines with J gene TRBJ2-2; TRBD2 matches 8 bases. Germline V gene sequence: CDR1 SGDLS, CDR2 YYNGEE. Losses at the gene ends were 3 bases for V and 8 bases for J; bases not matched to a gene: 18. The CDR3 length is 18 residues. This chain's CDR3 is CASSGTVLAASPTGELFF. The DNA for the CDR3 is TGTGCCAGCAGCGGAACCGTACTAGCGGCCAGTCCCACGGGGGAGCTGTTTTTT.

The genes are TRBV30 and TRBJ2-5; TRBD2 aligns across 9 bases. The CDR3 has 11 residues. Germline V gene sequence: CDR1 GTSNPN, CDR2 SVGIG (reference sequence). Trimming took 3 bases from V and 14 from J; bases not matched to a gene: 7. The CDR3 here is CAWSEIAGVYF. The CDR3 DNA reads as TGTGCCTGGAGCGAGATAGCGGGGGTCTACTTC.

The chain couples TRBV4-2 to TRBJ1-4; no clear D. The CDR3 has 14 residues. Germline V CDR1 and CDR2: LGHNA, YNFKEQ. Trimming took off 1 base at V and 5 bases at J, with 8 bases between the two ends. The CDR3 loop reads CASSQGTGNEKLFF. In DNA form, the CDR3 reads TGTGCCAGCAGCCAAGGGACTGGGAATGAAAAACTGTTTTTT.